The following is a TCR beta chain sequence with its context. This record belongs to a study of T cells in Graves' hyperthyroidism and ophthalmopathy. Researchers took RNA transcripts and amplified the TCR beta CDR3 regions from them. First-round RT-PCR of the TCR CDR3 relied on the HTBI primer set. A single record per CDR3 protein comes from TCRdb applying MiXCR to the multiplex PCR reads. In the table there are fewer than 550,000 distinct CDR3 sequences, approximately 25% of which are singletons. The CDR3 is 15 residues long. Germline V CDR1 and CDR2: MDHEN, SYDVKM. With V trimmed by 6 bases and J by 3 bases, 8 bases remained unmatched. Ophthalmopathy in the patients scored at least 3 on Clinical Activity Score and at least 4 on NOSPECS grade, lasting under 3 months.

The chain recombines TRBV28 with TRBJ2-7; 10 bases agree with TRBD1. The sequence derives from a woman aged 30 to 39 with Graves' ophthalmopathy. The sequenced sample consisted of blood. CDR3 nucleotide sequence: TGTGCCAGCAGATTCCCCGGGACAGGGGTCTACGAGCAGTACTTC. Translating gives CASRFPGTGVYEQYF.